Below, 32 T cell receptor beta chains from the same sample are listed, as sequenced in a study of radiation and T cells in renal cell carcinoma. As for time point: blood 2 weeks post-SBRT. Sample treatment: 15 Gy SBRT to primary tumor, nephrectomy 4 weeks later. TCRdb's table, derived via immunoSEQ multiplex PCR, lists solely in-frame clones and lacks some. The data show some 120,000 clones, with about 81% seen just once and under 2.5% held by the top ten. The source was blood, collected from a patient whose treatment included radiotherapy and nephrectomy. These receptors were obtained from a woman aged 55-75 years with renal cell carcinoma.

CDR3 coding DNA: TGTGCCAGCAGTTACGGGGGGGAGGATTATGGCTACACCTTC. It specifies CASSYGGEDYGYTF. The chain combines TRBV6-5 with TRBJ1-2; D perhaps matches TRBD1 (5 bases). The germline CDR1 and CDR2 sequences are MNHEY and SVGAGI. This CDR3 is 14 amino acids long. Trimming took off 2 bases at V and 5 bases at J, with 12 bases between the two ends.

Only a few counts were recorded for this clone. The V gene is TRBV27, the J gene TRBJ1-1; D is possibly TRBD1 (6 bases). The length of the CDR3 is 15 residues. Trimming stripped 2 bases from V and 2 bases from J, with 12 bases between. Per the germline V gene, CDR1 is MNHEY and CDR2 is SMNVEV (reference sequence). The CDR3 DNA reads as TGTGCCAGCAGTTTAGAACAGGGCGGCAACACTGAAGCTTTCTTT. The encoded protein is CASSLEQGGNTEAFF.

The chain employs TRBV5-4 and TRBJ2-3, with TRBD2 matching 8 bases. CDR1 is SGHNT and CDR2 is YYREEE in the germline V gene (reference sequence). This CDR3 has 18 residues. Trimming cost V 4 bases and J 2 bases; bases outside gene matches: 15. The DNA of the CDR3 is TGTGCCAGCAGCGTCCTAGCGGGCCTTGCTAGCTACACAGATACGCAGTATTTT. The encoded protein is CASSVLAGLASYTDTQYF.

The V and J genes are TRBV10-3 and TRBJ1-1; D might be TRBD1 (5 bases). The V gene lost 0 bases and the J gene lost 8 bases, with 13 bases spanning the gap. Per the germline V gene, CDR1 is ENHRY and CDR2 is SYGVKD. The CDR3 runs to 14 residues. This CDR3 is CAISESLSGTEAFF. CDR3 DNA: TGTGCCATCAGTGAGTCCCTGTCAGGGACCGAAGCTTTCTTT.

The chain uses TRBV2 and TRBJ2-3; D is tentatively TRBD1 or TRBD2 (11 bases each). This CDR3 is 19 amino acids long. Germline CDR1 is SNHLY and CDR2 is FYNNEI. Trimming pared 6 bases from V and 6 bases from J, leaving 31 bases between. In DNA form, the CDR3 reads TGTGCCAGCAGAACCGGACAGGGGGCAGCCCTAGCGGGAGGCGATACGCAGTATTTT. Protein sequence: CASRTGQGAALAGGDTQYF.

V usage is TRBV29-1 and J usage is TRBJ2-3; a possible D gene is TRBD2 (5 bases). This CDR3 is built from 15 residues. Germline assignment: CDR1 SQVTM and CDR2 ANQGSEA. V was shortened by 3 bases and J by 2 bases, with 15 bases between the two germline ends. The CDR3 DNA reads as TGCAGCGTTGATACAGCGGAAGGATTCACAGATACGCAGTATTTT. Protein: CSVDTAEGFTDTQYF.

The chain couples TRBV4-2 to TRBJ2-1, with D possibly being TRBD2 (5 bases). The CDR3 length is 17 residues. Germline V gene data show CDR1 as LGHNA and CDR2 as YNFKEQ. V was clipped by 0 bases and J by 9 bases, with 21 bases between them. As DNA, the CDR3 is TGTGCCAGCAGCCAAGACGGGCCTAGCTATGGGTTGGGTGAGCAGTTCTTC. It encodes CASSQDGPSYGLGEQFF.

This clone occurred once. This chain links TRBV5-1 with TRBJ2-2, with D possibly matching TRBD2 (6 bases). This CDR3 spans 16 amino acids. Per germline, CDR1 SGHRS and CDR2 YFSETQ. The V end lost 0 bases, the J end lost 6 bases, and 15 bases lay between the germline ends. CDR3: CASSLGAVPGAGELFF. The CDR3 bases are TGCGCCAGCAGCTTGGGGGCGGTCCCGGGGGCCGGGGAGCTGTTTTTT. Combining the CDR3 with reference TRBV5-1 and TRBJ2-2 gives the whole variable domain KAGVTQTPRYLIKTRGQQVTLSCSPISGHRSVSWYQQTPGQGLQFLFEYFSETQRNKGNFPGRFSGRQFSNSRSEMNVSTLELGDSALYLCASSLGAVPGAGELFFGEGSRLTVL.

This chain links TRBV6-1 with TRBJ1-1; 7 positions match TRBD1. V was pared by 11 bases and J by 4 bases, with 16 bases of the junction left unmatched. The CDR3 has 15 residues. Germline V CDR1 and CDR2: MNHNS, SASEGT. CDR3 region: CAGRASPPGGTEAFF. CDR3 sequence (DNA): TGTGCCGGAAGAGCGAGCCCCCCAGGGGGCACTGAAGCTTTCTTT.

V gene TRBV14 combines with J gene TRBJ2-7; TRBD1 matches at 10 bases. Germline V gene data show CDR1 as SGHDN and CDR2 as FVKESK. Trimming cost V 0 bases and J 7 bases; bases outside gene matches: 6. This CDR3 has 15 amino acids. CDR3 coding DNA: TGTGCCAGCAGCCAAGAAGGGACAGGGGTTAATGAGCAGTACTTC. Its translation is CASSQEGTGVNEQYF.

J is TRBJ1-1 and V is TRBV6-5; D is undetermined. The CDR3 is 14 residues long. Deletions cut 10 bases from V and 1 base from J, with 16 bases between. The germline V gene encodes CDR1 MNHEY and CDR2 SVGAGI. The CDR3 is CATYSSTWNTEAFF. The CDR3 DNA reads as TGTGCCACTTACTCTTCGACCTGGAACACTGAAGCTTTCTTT.

The chain is built from TRBV5-6 and TRBJ2-7; tentatively, D is TRBD1 or TRBD2 (6 bases each). The CDR3 is made up of 15 amino acids. Germline V gene lookup returns CDR1 SGHDT and CDR2 YYEEEE. The V end lost 3 bases, the J end lost 6 bases, and 19 bases lay between the germline ends. The DNA of the CDR3 is TGTGCCAGCAGCTGGGGGCCGGGGGTTACTGCCGAGCAGTACTTC. Amino acids: CASSWGPGVTAEQYF.

The sample holds one count of this clone. The rearrangement joins TRBV9 to TRBJ1-3, with TRBD1 identical over 7 bases. The ends lost 4 bases at V and 0 bases at J; junction bases unmatched: 7. The CDR3 extends over 16 amino acids. CDR1 is SGDLS and CDR2 is YYNGEE in the germline V gene. In DNA, the CDR3 is TGTGCCAGCAGCTGGGCAACAGGGGACTCTGGAAACACCATATATTTT. Amino acid sequence: CASSWATGDSGNTIYF.

The chain couples TRBV28 to TRBJ2-1; D is ambiguous. This CDR3 spans 16 amino acids. The germline CDR1 and CDR2 sequences are MDHEN and SYDVKM. V was cut by 4 bases and J by 0 bases, with 13 bases left in between. CDR3 DNA: TGTGCCAGCAGTTCAGTCTACCGGGCCTCCTACAATGAGCAGTTCTTC. This gives the protein CASSSVYRASYNEQFF. Variable domain in full (rest from reference TRBV28 and TRBJ2-1): DVKVTQSSRYLVKRTGEKVFLECVQDMDHENMFWYRQDPGLGLRLIYFSYDVKMKEKGDIPEGYSVSREKKERFSLILESASTNQTSMYLCASSSVYRASYNEQFFGPGTRLTVL.

This clone was observed at least ten times. The chain joins TRBV7-2 to TRBJ2-7; 8 bases map to TRBD2. Germline V gene lookup returns CDR1 SGHTA and CDR2 FQGNSA. V was pared by 4 bases and J by 3 bases, with 17 bases of the junction left unmatched. This CDR3 spans 18 amino acids. CDR3 in amino acids: CASSYYNSLAGLGYEQYF. The CDR3 nucleotides read TGTGCCAGCAGCTACTATAACTCTCTAGCGGGCCTGGGCTACGAGCAGTACTTC.

This clone appeared once. The chain combines TRBV29-1 with TRBJ1-1; TRBD1 matches at 8 bases. The CDR3 consists of 14 residues. V was pared by 6 bases and J by 0 bases, with 6 bases of the junction left unmatched. Germline V CDR1 and CDR2: SQVTM, ANQGSEA. This chain's CDR3 is CSVGTGPMNTEAFF. CDR3 nucleotides: TGCAGCGTCGGGACAGGCCCCATGAACACTGAAGCTTTCTTT.

V usage is TRBV4-3 and J usage is TRBJ2-3; 9 positions match TRBD2. J gave up 3 bases and V 0 bases, and 10 bases lay outside the gene matches. This CDR3 is 18 amino acids long. Germline V lookup: CDR1 LGHNA, CDR2 YSLEER. The CDR3 loop reads CASSQDPVGSGRTDTQYF. CDR3 in DNA: TGCGCCAGCAGCCAAGACCCGGTGGGTAGCGGGAGAACAGATACGCAGTATTTT.

The rearrangement joins TRBV19 to TRBJ2-5; D perhaps matches TRBD2 (5 bases). The CDR3 spans 14 residues. Germline assignment: CDR1 LNHDA and CDR2 SQIVND (reference sequence). V was pared by 4 bases and J by 1 base, with 10 bases between. In DNA, the CDR3 is TGTGCCAGTAGTAAGTCGGGGAGCCAAGAGACCCAGTACTTC. Residues: CASSKSGSQETQYF. The full variable domain, completed using reference TRBV19 and TRBJ2-5, is DGGITQSPKYLFRKEGQNVTLSCEQNLNHDAMYWYRQDPGQGLRLIYYSQIVNDFQKGDIAEGYSVSREKKESFPLTVTSAQKNPTAFYLCASSKSGSQETQYFGPGTRLLVL.

This chain connects TRBV15 to TRBJ2-6, with D perhaps matching TRBD1 or TRBD2 (5 bases each). The germline V and J ends were trimmed by 4 bases and 0 bases, with 10 bases remaining between them. The CDR3 sequence is 16 residues long. Germline CDR1 and CDR2: LNHNV and YYDKDF (reference sequence). The CDR3 reads CATSNLGASGANVLTF. CDR3 DNA: TGTGCCACCAGCAACCTCGGGGCCTCTGGGGCCAACGTCCTGACTTTC.

V and J are TRBV14 and TRBJ1-4, with TRBD1 identical over 10 bases. Germline trimming cut 5 bases from V and 8 bases from J; bases unmatched to any gene: 11. CDR1 and CDR2 from the germline V gene are SGHDN and FVKESK. This CDR3 comprises 16 residues. CDR3 sequence (DNA): TGTGCCAGCAGCTCCCGACAGGGGGCCGGGGCCGAAAAACTGTTTTTT. As protein: CASSSRQGAGAEKLFF.

The rearrangement links TRBV6-5 to TRBJ1-6; TRBD1 matches at 8 bases. Germline CDR1 is MNHEY and CDR2 is SVGAGI. The V gene end was trimmed by 7 bases and the J gene end by 8 bases; junction bases not matched to a gene: 7. The CDR3 spans 14 residues. CDR3 protein: CASTTGAADSPLHF. In DNA, the CDR3 is TGTGCCAGCACGACAGGGGCAGCGGATTCACCCCTCCACTTT.

V is TRBV19 and J is TRBJ1-1; 10 positions agree with TRBD1. Losses at the gene ends were 6 bases for V and 4 bases for J; bases not matched to a gene: 5. Germline lookup yields CDR1 LNHDA and CDR2 SQIVND (reference sequence). CDR3 length: 14 residues. The CDR3 DNA sequence: TGTGCCAGTAGACGACAGGGGGCGCCCACTGAAGCTTTCTTT. This codes for CASRRQGAPTEAFF.

The rearrangement joins TRBV29-1 to TRBJ1-2; 11 positions agree with TRBD1. The CDR3 consists of 13 residues. CDR1 is SQVTM and CDR2 is ANQGSEA in the germline V gene. V trimming: 7 bases; J trimming: 8 bases; junction bases outside the gene matches: 9. CDR3 sequence reads: CSATGQGASGYTF. The CDR3 nucleotides are TGCAGCGCCACAGGACAGGGGGCGTCCGGCTACACCTTC.

The rearrangement links TRBV28 to TRBJ2-6; D possibly corresponds to TRBD2 (5 bases). Germline V gives CDR1 MDHEN, CDR2 SYDVKM. Between the trimmed V and J ends, which lost 6 bases and 3 bases, there was a span of 6 bases. The CDR3 contains 13 residues. CDR3 DNA sequence: TGTGCCAGCAGCGGGGATGGGGCCAACGTCCTGACTTTC. It encodes CASSGDGANVLTF. Looking up the rest from reference TRBV28 and TRBJ2-6 gives the full variable domain: DVKVTQSSRYLVKRTGEKVFLECVQDMDHENMFWYRQDPGLGLRLIYFSYDVKMKEKGDIPEGYSVSREKKERFSLILESASTNQTSMYLCASSGDGANVLTFGAGSRLTVL.

The gene calls are TRBV11-2 and TRBJ1-1; TRBD1 aligns across 8 bases. Germline-derived CDR1 and CDR2 are SGHAT and FQNNGV. V lost 6 bases to trimming and J lost 5 bases; unmatched junction nucleotides: 8. The CDR3 is 14 residues long. As DNA, the CDR3 is TGTGCCAGCAGTTTTCAGGGGGCGGGAACTGAAGCTTTCTTT. Translation gives CASSFQGAGTEAFF.

The chain couples TRBV10-3 to TRBJ2-5; D remains unclear. There are 13 residues in the CDR3. CDR1 is ENHRY and CDR2 is SYGVKD in the germline V gene. Trimming shortened V by 3 bases and J by 0 bases, and 5 bases separated the two germline ends. The CDR3 DNA is TGTGCCATCAGTGATCCAAACCAAGAGACCCAGTACTTC. It codes for CAISDPNQETQYF.

V usage is TRBV5-6 and J usage is TRBJ2-7; 9 bases are a match to TRBD1. Germline V gene sequence: CDR1 SGHDT, CDR2 YYEEEE. The V segment lost 4 bases and the J segment 5 bases; nucleotides outside the gene matches: 13. The CDR3 is 16 residues long. CDR3: CASSRGPGQGSNEQYF. The CDR3 DNA is TGTGCCAGCAGCCGAGGACCGGGACAGGGTTCGAACGAGCAGTACTTC.

The chain couples TRBV9 to TRBJ1-2; D is unclear. Trimming took off 3 bases at V and 0 bases at J, with 9 bases between the two ends. Germline V gene data show CDR1 as SGDLS and CDR2 as YYNGEE. The CDR3 totals 14 residues. The CDR3, as DNA: TGTGCCAGCAGCGCTTTCCGATCTAACTATGGCTACACCTTC. Translation gives CASSAFRSNYGYTF.

In its sample, this clone was seen a few times. The CDR3: CSSGTANTEAFF. As DNA, the CDR3 is TGCAGCTCGGGGACAGCGAACACTGAAGCTTTCTTT. This rearrangement joins TRBV29-1 to TRBJ1-1; 7 nucleotides agree with TRBD1. With 8 bases clipped from V and 1 base from J, the junction kept 4 bases outside the gene matches. From germline, CDR1 is SQVTM and CDR2 ANQGSEA. The length of the CDR3 is 12 residues.

The V call is TRBV9, the J call TRBJ1-4; D gene uncertain. There are 15 residues in the CDR3. Deletions cut 3 bases from V and 3 bases from J, with 12 bases between. Looked up from germline, CDR1 is SGDLS and CDR2 is YYNGEE. The CDR3 spells CASSALGRANEKLFF. The CDR3 DNA follows: TGTGCCAGCAGCGCCTTAGGGAGGGCTAATGAAAAACTGTTTTTT.

V gene TRBV29-1 combines with J gene TRBJ1-2; tentatively, D is TRBD1 (6 bases). V shed 3 bases and J shed 0 bases, with 11 bases lying between them. This CDR3 contains 14 residues. Germline CDR1 reads SQVTM; CDR2 reads ANQGSEA. The CDR3 reads CSVDKGGANYGYTF. CDR3 sequence (DNA): TGCAGCGTTGACAAGGGGGGGGCTAACTATGGCTACACCTTC. Drawing the rest from reference TRBV29-1 and TRBJ1-2, the complete variable domain is SAVISQKPSRDICQRGTSLTIQCQVDSQVTMMFWYRQQPGQSLTLIATANQGSEATYESGFVIDKFPISRPNLTFSTLTVSNMSPEDSSIYLCSVDKGGANYGYTFGSGTRLTVV.

V usage is TRBV6-1 and J usage is TRBJ1-1; D unresolved. V was cut by 5 bases and J by 6 bases, with 7 bases left in between. Germline CDR1 and CDR2: MNHNS and SASEGT. The CDR3 is 11 amino acids. The CDR3 DNA follows: TGTGCCAGCAGTTACCCACCTGAAGCTTTCTTT. Amino acids: CASSYPPEAFF.